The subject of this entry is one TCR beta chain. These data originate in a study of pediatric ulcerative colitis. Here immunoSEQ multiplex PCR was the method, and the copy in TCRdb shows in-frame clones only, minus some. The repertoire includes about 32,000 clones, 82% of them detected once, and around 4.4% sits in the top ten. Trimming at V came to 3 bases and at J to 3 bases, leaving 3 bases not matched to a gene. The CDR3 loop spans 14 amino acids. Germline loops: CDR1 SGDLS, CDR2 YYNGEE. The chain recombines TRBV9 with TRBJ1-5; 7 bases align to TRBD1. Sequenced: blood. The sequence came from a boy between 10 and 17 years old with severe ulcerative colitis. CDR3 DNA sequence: TGTGCCAGCAGCGAGGGGGCGAACAATCAGCCCCAGCATTTT. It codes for CASSEGANNQPQHF. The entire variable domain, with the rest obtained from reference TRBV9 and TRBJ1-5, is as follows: DSGVTQTPKHLITATGQRVTLRCSPRSGDLSVYWYQQSLDQGLQFLIQYYNGEERAKGNILERFSAQQFPDLHSELNLSSLELGDSALYFCASSEGANNQPQHFGDGTRLSIL.